This T cell receptor beta chain was captured by sequencing in a study of technical replicates of blood from four donors. In its sample, this clone was seen once. The table came from immunoSEQ multiplex PCR; TCRdb's copy has only in-frame clones and leaves some out. The sample includes tens of thousands of clones, approximately 93% seen only once; the top ten take 0.24%. This clonotype was obtained from a human donor in good health. The sample consisted of T cells isolated from PBMCs.

The CDR3 spells CATSRAPSGSGDTQYF. The CDR3, as DNA: TGTGCCACCAGCAGAGCTCCTAGCGGGAGCGGGGATACGCAGTATTTT. The chain joins TRBV15 to TRBJ2-3; TRBD2 agrees at 10 bases. With V trimmed by 1 base and J by 6 bases, 7 bases remained unmatched. CDR1 is LNHNV and CDR2 is YYDKDF in the germline V gene (reference sequence). CDR3 length equals 16 residues. Supplemented by reference TRBV15 and TRBJ2-3, the full variable domain reads DAMVIQNPRYQVTQFGKPVTLSCSQTLNHNVMYWYQQKSSQAPKLLFHYYDKDFNNEADTPDNFQSRRPNTSFCFLDIRSPGLGDTAMYLCATSRAPSGSGDTQYFGPGTRLTVL.